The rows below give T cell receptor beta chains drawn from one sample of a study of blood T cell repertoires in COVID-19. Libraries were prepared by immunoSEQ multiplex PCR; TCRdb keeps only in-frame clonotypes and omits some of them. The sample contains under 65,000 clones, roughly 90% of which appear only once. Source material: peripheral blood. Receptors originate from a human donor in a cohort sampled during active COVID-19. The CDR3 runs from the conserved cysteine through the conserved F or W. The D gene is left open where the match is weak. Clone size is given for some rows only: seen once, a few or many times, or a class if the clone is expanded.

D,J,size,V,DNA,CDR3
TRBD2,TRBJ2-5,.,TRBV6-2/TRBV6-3,TGTGCCAGCAGTTACGGACTAGCGGGGAGTGAGACCCAGTACTTC,CASSYGLAGSETQYF
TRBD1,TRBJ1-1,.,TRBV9,TGTGCCAGCAGCGCGACAGGGGGTGATACTGAAGCTTTCTTT,CASSATGGDTEAFF
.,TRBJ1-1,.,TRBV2,TGTGCCAGCAGTTACGTAAGCCCGAACACTGAAGCTTTCTTT,CASSYVSPNTEAFF
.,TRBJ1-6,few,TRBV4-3,TGCGCCAGCAGCCAAGATACGGGGGATTCACCCCTCCACTTT,CASSQDTGDSPLHF
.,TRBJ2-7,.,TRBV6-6,TGTGCCAGCACCCTACGGGGGGGACAGGGATCCTACGAGCAGTACTTC,CASTLRGGQGSYEQYF
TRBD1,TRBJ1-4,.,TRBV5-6,TGTGCCAGCAGTTGGGACAGGGATGAAAAACTGTTTTTT,CASSWDRDEKLFF
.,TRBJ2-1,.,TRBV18,TGTGCCAGCTCACCGAGGGCCTTAGACAATGAGCAGTTCTTC,CASSPRALDNEQFF
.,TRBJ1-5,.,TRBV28,TGTGCCAGCAGTTTACTTGGACAGTTCGGGCAGCCCCAGCATTTT,CASSLLGQFGQPQHF
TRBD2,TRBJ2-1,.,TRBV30,TGTGCCTGGTCCTCCGGCAGCGGGAGGGCCGATGAGCAGTTCTTC,CAWSSGSGRADEQFF
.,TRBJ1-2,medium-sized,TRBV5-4,TGTGCCAGCAGCCCCTCCATAGGGGAAAACTATGGCTACACCTTC,CASSPSIGENYGYTF
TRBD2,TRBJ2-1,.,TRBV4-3,TGCGCCAGCAGCCAGGAGAGCGGGGCTCTGCCTCCCATTTTCTTC,CASSQESGALPPIFF
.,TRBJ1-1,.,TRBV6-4,TGTGCCAGCAGTGAAAACGGGGGGAACACTGAAGCTTTCTTT,CASSENGGNTEAFF